Listed below are T cell receptor beta chains from one sample, sequenced in a study of T cell repertoires in cytomegalovirus infection. These receptors have no known antigen. TCRdb reprocessed the reads via MiXCR and lists one record per CDR3 protein. This sample has some 800,000 distinct CDR3 sequences; roughly 29% occur once, and the top ten carry about 12%. Specimen: cultured CD8+ T cells from PBMCs, collected from culture after CMV antigen stimulation. These receptors were obtained from a human donor in good health (CMV status not recorded). Some clones in this sample may be carry-over from other donors' samples. The CDR3 runs from the conserved cysteine through the conserved F or W. A D gene is named only where the DNA matches it firmly. Rows may omit the clone size; those that give it use once, few, many or a size class.

d_call cdr3_length j_call v_call clone_size cdr3_aa cdr3_nt
NA 14 TRBJ2-2 TRBV27 few CASSFTGTTGELFF TGTGCCAGCAGTTTCACAGGGACCACCGGGGAGCTGTTTTTT
NA 14 TRBJ2-5 TRBV5-1 NA CASSLEGVSETQYF TGCGCCAGCAGCTTGGAGGGGGTCTCGGAGACCCAGTACTTC
NA 16 TRBJ1-1 TRBV7-6 few CASSSIDKPMNTEAFF TGTGCCAGCAGCTCCATTGACAAACCAATGAACACTGAAGCTTTCTTT
NA 17 TRBJ2-5 TRBV4-1 NA CASSQDVVGGFAETQYF TGCGCCAGCAGCCAAGATGTTGTCGGGGGCTTCGCGGAGACCCAGTACTTC
NA 15 TRBJ1-1 TRBV6-1 NA CASSYSGFLGTEAFF TGTGCCAGCAGTTACTCAGGCTTCTTGGGGACTGAAGCTTTCTTT
NA 13 TRBJ2-2 TRBV29-1 NA CSVFQPNTGELFF TGCAGCGTATTCCAGCCGAACACCGGGGAGCTGTTTTTT
NA 14 TRBJ1-6 TRBV6-5 NA CASRGRAHNSPLHF TGTGCCAGCAGAGGAAGGGCTCATAATTCACCCCTCCACTTT
TRBD1 14 TRBJ2-5 TRBV27 few CASSLLGQLETQYF TGTGCCAGCAGTTTGTTGGGACAGCTTGAGACCCAGTACTTC
NA 12 TRBJ2-1 TRBV4-1 few CASSQGASEQFF TGCGCCAGCAGCCAAGGGGCTAGTGAGCAGTTCTTC
TRBD2 17 TRBJ2-3 TRBV28 few CASSLFASGGFTDTQYF TGTGCCAGCAGTTTATTTGCTAGCGGGGGGTTCACAGATACGCAGTATTTT
NA 13 TRBJ2-3 TRBV6-5 NA CASSYLGQPAQYF TGTGCCAGCAGTTACCTCGGGCAACCGGCGCAGTATTTT
NA 14 TRBJ1-3 TRBV6-1 many CASRTGISGNTIYF TGTGCCAGCAGAACAGGGATCTCTGGAAACACCATATATTTT
TRBD1 15 TRBJ1-2 TRBV7-9 NA CASSLDRGHHYGYTF TGTGCCAGCAGCTTGGACAGGGGGCATCACTATGGCTACACCTTC
NA 16 TRBJ2-5 TRBV7-6 NA CASSLGPERRQETQYF TGTGCCAGCAGCTTGGGACCGGAGCGACGCCAAGAGACCCAGTACTTC
TRBD2 14 TRBJ2-3 TRBV7-6 many CASSFPSGGDTQYF TGTGCCAGCAGCTTCCCTAGCGGGGGGGATACGCAGTATTTT
NA 11 TRBJ1-1 TRBV10-3 NA CAISSRTEAFF TGTGCCATCTCCAGCCGGACTGAAGCTTTCTTT
NA 16 TRBJ1-3 TRBV27 NA CASSPTSWVTGNTIYF TGTGCCAGCAGTCCCACCTCCTGGGTGACTGGAAACACCATATATTTT
TRBD2 13 TRBJ2-1 TRBV20-1 NA CSAGTSVDNEQFF TGCAGTGCTGGGACTAGCGTTGACAATGAGCAGTTCTTC
TRBD2 19 TRBJ2-5 TRBV7-2 many CASSSFGLAGGGVQETQYF TGTGCCAGCAGCTCCTTCGGACTAGCGGGGGGGGGTGTCCAAGAGACCCAGTACTTC
NA 15 TRBJ2-3 TRBV11-2 NA CASRREQANTDTQYF TGTGCCAGCAGAAGGGAACAGGCCAATACAGATACGCAGTATTTT
TRBD1 15 TRBJ1-1 TRBV19 NA CASSIDPTGGTEAFF TGTGCCAGTAGTATAGACCCCACAGGGGGCACTGAAGCTTTCTTT
TRBD1 12 TRBJ2-5 TRBV27 NA CVTGSLQETQYF TGTGTGACAGGGTCTCTACAAGAGACCCAGTACTTC